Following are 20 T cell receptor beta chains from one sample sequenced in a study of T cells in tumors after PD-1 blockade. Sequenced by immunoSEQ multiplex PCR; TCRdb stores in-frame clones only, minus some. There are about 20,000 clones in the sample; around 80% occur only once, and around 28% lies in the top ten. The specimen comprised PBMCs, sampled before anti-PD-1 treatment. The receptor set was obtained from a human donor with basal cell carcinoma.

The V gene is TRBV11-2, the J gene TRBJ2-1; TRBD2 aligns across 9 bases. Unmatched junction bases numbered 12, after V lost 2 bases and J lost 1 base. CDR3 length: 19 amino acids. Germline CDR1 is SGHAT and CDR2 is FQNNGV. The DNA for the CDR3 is TGTGCCAGCAGCTTAAGCGTAGCGGGGGCCCTTTTTTCCTACAATGAGCAGTTCTTC. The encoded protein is CASSLSVAGALFSYNEQFF.

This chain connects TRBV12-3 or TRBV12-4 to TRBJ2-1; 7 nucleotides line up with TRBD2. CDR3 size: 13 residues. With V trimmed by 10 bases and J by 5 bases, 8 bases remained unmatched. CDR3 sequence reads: CATRRDYHNEQFF. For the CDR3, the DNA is TGTGCCACTCGCCGGGACTACCACAATGAGCAGTTCTTC.

The CDR3 bases are TGCGCCAGCATGGCCCAAGGAGGCGGCACAGATACGCAGTATTTT. This codes for CASMAQGGGTDTQYF. V gene TRBV5-1 combines with J gene TRBJ2-3, with a tentative D call TRBD2 (5 bases). CDR1 and CDR2 (germline): SGHRS, YFSETQ. V lost 6 bases and J lost 1, with 15 bases in between. CDR3 size: 15 residues.

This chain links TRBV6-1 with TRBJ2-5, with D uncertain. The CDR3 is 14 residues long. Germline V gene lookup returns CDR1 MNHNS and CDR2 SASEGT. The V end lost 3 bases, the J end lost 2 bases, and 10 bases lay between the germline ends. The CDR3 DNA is TGTGCCAGCAGTGAGCAGACGGCGCAAGAGACCCAGTACTTC. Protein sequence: CASSEQTAQETQYF.

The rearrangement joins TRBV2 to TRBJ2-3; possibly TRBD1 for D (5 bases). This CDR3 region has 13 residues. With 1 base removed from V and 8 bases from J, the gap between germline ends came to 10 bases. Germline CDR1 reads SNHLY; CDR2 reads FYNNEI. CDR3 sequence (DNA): TGTGCCAGCAGTGAAGTTGGTCAGGGTACGCAGTATTTT. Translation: CASSEVGQGTQYF.

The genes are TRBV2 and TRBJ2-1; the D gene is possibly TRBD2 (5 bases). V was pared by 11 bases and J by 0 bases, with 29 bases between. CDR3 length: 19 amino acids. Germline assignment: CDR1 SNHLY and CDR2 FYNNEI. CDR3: CACCDGWARLGSSYNEQFF. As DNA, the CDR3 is TGTGCCTGCTGTGATGGGTGGGCGCGGTTGGGGAGCTCCTACAATGAGCAGTTCTTC.

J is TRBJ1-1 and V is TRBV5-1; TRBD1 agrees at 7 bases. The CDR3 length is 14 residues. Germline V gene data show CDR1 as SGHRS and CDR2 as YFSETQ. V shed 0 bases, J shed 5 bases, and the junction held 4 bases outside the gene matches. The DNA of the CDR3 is TGCGCCAGCAGCTTGGCGTCAGGGGGGACTGAAGCTTTCTTT. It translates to CASSLASGGTEAFF.

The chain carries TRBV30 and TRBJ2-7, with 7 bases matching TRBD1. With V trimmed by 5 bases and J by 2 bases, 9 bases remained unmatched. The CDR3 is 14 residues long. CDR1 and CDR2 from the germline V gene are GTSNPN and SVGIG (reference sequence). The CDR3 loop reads CAWGTAPQTYEQYF. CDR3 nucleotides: TGTGCCTGGGGGACAGCTCCACAAACCTACGAGCAGTACTTC.

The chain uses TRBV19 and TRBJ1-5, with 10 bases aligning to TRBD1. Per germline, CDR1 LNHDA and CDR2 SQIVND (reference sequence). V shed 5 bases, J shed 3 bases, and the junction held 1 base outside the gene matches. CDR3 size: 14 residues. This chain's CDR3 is CASSGTGDNQPQHF. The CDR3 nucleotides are TGTGCCAGTAGTGGGACAGGGGACAATCAGCCCCAGCATTTT.

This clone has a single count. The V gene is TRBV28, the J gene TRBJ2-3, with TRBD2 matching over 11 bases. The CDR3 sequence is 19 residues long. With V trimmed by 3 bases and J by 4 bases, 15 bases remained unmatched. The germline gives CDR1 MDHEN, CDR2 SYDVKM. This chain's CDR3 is CASSLPLGSGRASSDTQYF. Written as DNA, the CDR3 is TGTGCCAGCAGTTTGCCCCTGGGTAGCGGGAGGGCCTCATCAGATACGCAGTATTTT.

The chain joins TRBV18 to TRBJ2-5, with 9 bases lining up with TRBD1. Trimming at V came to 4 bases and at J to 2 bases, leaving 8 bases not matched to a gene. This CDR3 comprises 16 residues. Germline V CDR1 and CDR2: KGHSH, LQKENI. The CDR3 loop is CASSHPGTGTQETQYF. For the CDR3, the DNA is TGTGCCAGCTCACATCCGGGGACAGGGACTCAAGAGACCCAGTACTTC.

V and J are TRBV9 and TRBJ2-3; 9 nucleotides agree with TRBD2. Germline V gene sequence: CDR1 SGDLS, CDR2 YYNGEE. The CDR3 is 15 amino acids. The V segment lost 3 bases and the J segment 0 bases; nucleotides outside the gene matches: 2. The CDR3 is CASSGLAASTDTQYF. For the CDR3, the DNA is TGTGCCAGCAGCGGACTAGCGGCTAGCACAGATACGCAGTATTTT.

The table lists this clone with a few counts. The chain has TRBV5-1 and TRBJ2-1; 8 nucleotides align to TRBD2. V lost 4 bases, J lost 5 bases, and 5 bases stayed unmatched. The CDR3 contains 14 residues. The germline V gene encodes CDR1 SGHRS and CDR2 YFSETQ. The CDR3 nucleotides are TGCGCCAGCAGCCTCGGGGGGGCGCACAATGAGCAGTTCTTC. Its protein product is CASSLGGAHNEQFF.

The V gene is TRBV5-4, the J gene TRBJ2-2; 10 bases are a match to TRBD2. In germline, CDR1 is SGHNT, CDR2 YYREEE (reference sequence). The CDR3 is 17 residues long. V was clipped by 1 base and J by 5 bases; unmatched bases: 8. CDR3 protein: CASSLFGLAGATGELFF. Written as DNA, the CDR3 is TGTGCCAGCAGCTTGTTTGGGCTAGCGGGAGCTACCGGGGAGCTGTTTTTT.

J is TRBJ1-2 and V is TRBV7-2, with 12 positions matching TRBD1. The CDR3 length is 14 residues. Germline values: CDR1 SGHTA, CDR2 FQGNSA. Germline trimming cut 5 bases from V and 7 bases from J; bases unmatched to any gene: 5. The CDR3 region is CASSHWDRGPGYTF. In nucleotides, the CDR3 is TGTGCCAGCAGCCACTGGGACAGGGGGCCTGGCTACACCTTC.

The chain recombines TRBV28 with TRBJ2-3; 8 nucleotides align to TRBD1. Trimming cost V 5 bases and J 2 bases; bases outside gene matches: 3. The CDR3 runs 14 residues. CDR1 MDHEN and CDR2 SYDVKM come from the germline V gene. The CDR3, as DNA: TGTGCCAGCAGTCAGGACAGGGTCACAGATACGCAGTATTTT. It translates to CASSQDRVTDTQYF.

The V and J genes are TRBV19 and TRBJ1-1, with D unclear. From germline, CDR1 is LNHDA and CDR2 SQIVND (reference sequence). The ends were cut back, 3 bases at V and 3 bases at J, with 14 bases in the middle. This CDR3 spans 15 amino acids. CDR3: CASSIKGFRDTEAFF. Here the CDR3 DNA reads TGTGCCAGTAGTATTAAGGGATTTAGGGACACTGAAGCTTTCTTT.

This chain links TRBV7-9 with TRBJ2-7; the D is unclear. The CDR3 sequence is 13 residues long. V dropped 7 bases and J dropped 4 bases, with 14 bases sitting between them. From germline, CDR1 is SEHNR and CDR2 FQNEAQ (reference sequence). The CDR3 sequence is CASNADGSYEQYF. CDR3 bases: TGTGCCAGCAATGCAGACGGGTCTTACGAGCAGTACTTC.

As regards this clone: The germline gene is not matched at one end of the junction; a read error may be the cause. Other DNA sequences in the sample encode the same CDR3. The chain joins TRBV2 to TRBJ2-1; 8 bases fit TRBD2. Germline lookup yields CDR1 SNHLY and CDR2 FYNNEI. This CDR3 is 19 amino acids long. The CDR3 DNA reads TGTGCCACCAGTGACGGGGGGGCGCGGGCGGGGAGCTCCTACAATGAGCAGTTCTTC. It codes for CATSDGGARAGSSYNEQFF.

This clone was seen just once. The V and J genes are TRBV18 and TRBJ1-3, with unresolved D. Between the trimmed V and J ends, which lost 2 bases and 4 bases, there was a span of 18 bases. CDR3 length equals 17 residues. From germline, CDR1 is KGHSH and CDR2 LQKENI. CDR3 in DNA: TGTGCCAGCTCACCAGCACTACTAAAGAGCTTCGGAAACACCATATATTTT. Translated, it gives CASSPALLKSFGNTIYF. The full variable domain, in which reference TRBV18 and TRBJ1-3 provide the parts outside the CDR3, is NAGVMQNPRHLVRRRGQEARLRCSPMKGHSHVYWYRQLPEEGLKFMVYLQKENIIDESGMPKERFSAEFPKEGPSILRIQQVVRGDSAAYFCASSPALLKSFGNTIYFGEGSWLTVV.